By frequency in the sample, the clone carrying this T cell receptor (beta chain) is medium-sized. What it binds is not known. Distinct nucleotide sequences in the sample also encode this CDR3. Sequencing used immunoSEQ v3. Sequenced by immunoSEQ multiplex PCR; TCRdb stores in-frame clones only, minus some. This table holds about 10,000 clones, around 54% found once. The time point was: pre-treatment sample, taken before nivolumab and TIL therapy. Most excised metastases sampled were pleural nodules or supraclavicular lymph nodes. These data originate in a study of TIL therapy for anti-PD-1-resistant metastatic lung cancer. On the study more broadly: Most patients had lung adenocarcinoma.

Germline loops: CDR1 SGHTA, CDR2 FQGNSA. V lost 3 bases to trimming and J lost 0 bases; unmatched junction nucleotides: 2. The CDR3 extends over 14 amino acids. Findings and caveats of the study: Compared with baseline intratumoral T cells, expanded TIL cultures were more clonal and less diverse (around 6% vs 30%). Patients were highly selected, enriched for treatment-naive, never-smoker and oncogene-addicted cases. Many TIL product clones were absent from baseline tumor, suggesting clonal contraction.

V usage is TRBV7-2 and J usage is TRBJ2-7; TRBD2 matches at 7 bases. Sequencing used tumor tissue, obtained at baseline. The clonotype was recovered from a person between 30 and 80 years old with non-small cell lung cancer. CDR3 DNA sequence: TGTGCCAGCAGCTTCGGCGGGGGCTCCTACGAGCAGTACTTC. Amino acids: CASSFGGGSYEQYF.